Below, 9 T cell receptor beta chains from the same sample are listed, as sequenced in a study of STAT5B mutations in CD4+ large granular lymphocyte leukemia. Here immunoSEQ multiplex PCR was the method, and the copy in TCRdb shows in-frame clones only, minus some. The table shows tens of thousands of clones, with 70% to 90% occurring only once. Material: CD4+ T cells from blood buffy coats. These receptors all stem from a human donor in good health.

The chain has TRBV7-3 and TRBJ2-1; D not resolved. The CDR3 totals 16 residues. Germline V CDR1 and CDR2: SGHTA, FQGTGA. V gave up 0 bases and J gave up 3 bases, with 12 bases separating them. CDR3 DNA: TGTGCCAGCAGCTTAACGGTAGCAAGTAACTACAATGAGCAGTTCTTC. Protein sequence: CASSLTVASNYNEQFF. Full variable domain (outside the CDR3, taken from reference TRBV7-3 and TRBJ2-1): GAGVSQTPSNKVTEKGKYVELRCDPISGHTALYWYRQSLGQGPEFLIYFQGTGAADDSGLPNDRFFAVRPEGSVSTLKIQRTERGDSAVYLCASSLTVASNYNEQFFGPGTRLTVL.

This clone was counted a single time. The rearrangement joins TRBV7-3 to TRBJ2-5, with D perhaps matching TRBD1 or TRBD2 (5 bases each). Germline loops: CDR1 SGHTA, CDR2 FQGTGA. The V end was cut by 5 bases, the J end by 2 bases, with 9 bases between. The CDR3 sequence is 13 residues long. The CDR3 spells CASSLGVQETQYF. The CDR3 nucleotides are TGTGCCAGCAGCCTGGGGGTTCAAGAGACCCAGTACTTC.

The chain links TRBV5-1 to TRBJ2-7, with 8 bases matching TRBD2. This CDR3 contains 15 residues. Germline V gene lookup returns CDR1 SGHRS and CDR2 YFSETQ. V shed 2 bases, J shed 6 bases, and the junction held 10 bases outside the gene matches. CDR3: CASSFTTGTRAEQYF. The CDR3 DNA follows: TGCGCCAGCAGCTTCACAACCGGGACTAGAGCCGAGCAGTACTTC.

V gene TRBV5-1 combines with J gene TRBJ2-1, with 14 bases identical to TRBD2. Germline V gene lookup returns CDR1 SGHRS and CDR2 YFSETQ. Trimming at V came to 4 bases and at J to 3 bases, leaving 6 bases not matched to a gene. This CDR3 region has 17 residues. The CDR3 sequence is CASSPGTSGSFYNEQFF. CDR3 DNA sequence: TGCGCCAGCAGCCCAGGGACTAGCGGGAGCTTCTACAATGAGCAGTTCTTC.

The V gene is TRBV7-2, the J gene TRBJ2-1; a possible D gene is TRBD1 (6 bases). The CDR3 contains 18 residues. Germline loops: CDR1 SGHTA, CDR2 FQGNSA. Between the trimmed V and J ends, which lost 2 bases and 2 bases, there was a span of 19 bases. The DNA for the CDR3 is TGTGCCAGCAGCTTATGGGGGCAGGGAACACCCCCCTACAATGAGCAGTTCTTC. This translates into CASSLWGQGTPPYNEQFF. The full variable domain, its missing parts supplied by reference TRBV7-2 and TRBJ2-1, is GAGVSQSPSNKVTEKGKDVELRCDPISGHTALYWYRQSLGQGLEFLIYFQGNSAPDKSGLPSDRFSAERTGGSVSTLTIQRTQQEDSAVYLCASSLWGQGTPPYNEQFFGPGTRLTVL.

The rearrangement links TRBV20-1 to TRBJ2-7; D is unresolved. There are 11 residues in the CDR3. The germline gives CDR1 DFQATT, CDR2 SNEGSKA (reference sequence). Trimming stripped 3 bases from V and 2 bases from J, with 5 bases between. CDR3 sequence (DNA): TGCAGTGCTAGCGGAGCCTACGAGCAGTACTTC. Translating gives CSASGAYEQYF.

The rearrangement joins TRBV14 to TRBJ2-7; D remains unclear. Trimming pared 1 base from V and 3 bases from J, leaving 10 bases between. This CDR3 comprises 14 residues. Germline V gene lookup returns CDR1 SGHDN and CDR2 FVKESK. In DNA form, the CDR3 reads TGTGCCAGCAGCCAAGGGTGGCGTAACTACGAGCAGTACTTC. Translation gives CASSQGWRNYEQYF.

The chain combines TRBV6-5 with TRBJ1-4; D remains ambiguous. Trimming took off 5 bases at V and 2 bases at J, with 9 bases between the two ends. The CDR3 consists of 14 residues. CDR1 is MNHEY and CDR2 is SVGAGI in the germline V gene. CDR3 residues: CASSGVATNEKLFF. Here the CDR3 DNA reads TGTGCCAGCAGTGGAGTCGCGACTAATGAAAAACTGTTTTTT.

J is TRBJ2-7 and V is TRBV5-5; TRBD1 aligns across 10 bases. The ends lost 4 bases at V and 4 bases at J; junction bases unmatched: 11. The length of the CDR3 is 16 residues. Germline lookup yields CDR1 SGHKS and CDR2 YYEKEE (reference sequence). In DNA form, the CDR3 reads TGTGCCAGCAGCACCACCCGACAGGGGGCGCGGTACGAGCAGTACTTC. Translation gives CASSTTRQGARYEQYF.